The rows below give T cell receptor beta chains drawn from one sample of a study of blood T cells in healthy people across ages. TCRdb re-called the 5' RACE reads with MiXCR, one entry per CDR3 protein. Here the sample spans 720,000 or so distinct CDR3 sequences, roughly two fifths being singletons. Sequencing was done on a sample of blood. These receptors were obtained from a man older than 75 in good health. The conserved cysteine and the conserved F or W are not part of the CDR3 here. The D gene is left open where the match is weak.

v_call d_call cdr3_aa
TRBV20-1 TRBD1 SANQGTVDSPLH
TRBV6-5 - ASSYASKGNSPLH
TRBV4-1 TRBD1 ASNQAQGAGAEKLF
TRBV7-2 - ASSLKRFTDTQY
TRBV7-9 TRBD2 ASNPSSGRYNEQF
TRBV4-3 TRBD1 ASSQDRAGGYEQY
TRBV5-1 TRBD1 ASSLTGTGGSETQY
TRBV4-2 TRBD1 ASRGQGENIQY
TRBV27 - ASSSGWDYTEAF
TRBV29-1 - SVLRGGAGETQY
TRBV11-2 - ASSPQALAKNIQY